These T cell receptor beta chains were read from a single sample in a study of Ad26.COV2.S vaccination and SARS-CoV-2 variants. The table came from immunoSEQ multiplex PCR; TCRdb's copy has only in-frame clones and leaves some out. The sample yields about 450,000 clones, 85% to 90% seen once. The sequencing used peripheral blood, collected in a trial of Ad26.COV2.S vaccine versus placebo. The receptors originated from a person between 18 and 59 years old who received the Ad26.COV2.S COVID-19 vaccine or a placebo. Each CDR3 is given with its conserved first and last residue. Each record gives: V gene, D gene, clone size, J gene, CDR3 DNA, CDR3 protein. D genes are given only for firm matches. Clone sizes are given selectively: once, few, many, or a class where the clone is expanded.

>TRBV19|.|.|TRBJ1-1
TGTGCCAGTAGTATGGTCTCCGGGGGCGCGTGGAACACTGAAGCTTTCTTT
CASSMVSGGAWNTEAFF
>TRBV6-2/TRBV6-3|TRBD1|.|TRBJ2-1
TGTGCCAGCAGTTACAACAGGGGGCGCGCCTACAATGAGCAGTTCTTC
CASSYNRGRAYNEQFF
>TRBV18|.|.|TRBJ1-4
TGTGCCAGCTCACGCGGGCAGCATGAAAAACTGTTTTTT
CASSRGQHEKLFF
>TRBV4-3|TRBD1|.|TRBJ1-3
TGCGCCAGCAGCGAAGGACCCCGGACAGGGTATTTCTCTGGAAACACCATATATTTT
CASSEGPRTGYFSGNTIYF
>TRBV19|.|.|TRBJ1-5
TGTGCCAGTAGTATATTAGGTCGGACTATCCATCAGCCCCAGCATTTT
CASSILGRTIHQPQHF
>TRBV9|TRBD1|.|TRBJ1-4
TGTGCCAGCAGTTCCGGGACAGGCGAAAAACTGTTTTTT
CASSSGTGEKLFF
>TRBV2|.|once|TRBJ2-3
TGTGCCAGCCGTTGGACTACCCTCCCTCCAGATACGCAGTATTTT
CASRWTTLPPDTQYF
>TRBV19|.|.|TRBJ1-2
TGTGCCAGTAGTGCAACCCCGAAGCATAACTATGGCTACACCTTC
CASSATPKHNYGYTF
>TRBV4-1|.|.|TRBJ1-2
TGCGCCAGCAGCCAAACTCTGACAGACCCCTATGGCTACACCTTC
CASSQTLTDPYGYTF
>TRBV7-9|.|few|TRBJ2-3
TGTGCCAGCAGCTCCACAGATACGCAGTATTTT
CASSSTDTQYF
>TRBV10-3|.|few|TRBJ1-5
TGTGCCATCAGTGAAGTTCCCGGCGGTAGCAATCAGCCCCAGCATTTT
CAISEVPGGSNQPQHF
>TRBV7-3|.|.|TRBJ2-3
TGTGCCAGCAGCTTAAATCCAGCAGGCACAGATACGCAGTATTTT
CASSLNPAGTDTQYF
>TRBV19|TRBD1|few|TRBJ1-6
TGTGCCAGCACCACAGGGGGCCGCAGCTCCTATAATTCACCCCTCCACTTT
CASTTGGRSSYNSPLHF
>TRBV30|.|.|TRBJ2-5
TGTGCCTGGGGGGTGGGGGCGCAAGAGACCCAGTACTTC
CAWGVGAQETQYF
>TRBV21-1|.|once|TRBJ2-1
TGTGCCAGCAGCAAATTTCTAAGGCGGCCGGGGAATGAGCAGTTCTTC
CASSKFLRRPGNEQFF
>TRBV5-6|TRBD2|.|TRBJ2-2
TGTGCCAGCAGCTTAGGGACTAGCGGGAGTAGGACCGGGGAGCTGTTTTTT
CASSLGTSGSRTGELFF
>TRBV7-2|.|.|TRBJ2-5
TGTGCCAGCAGCTTAGTGTTGCGGGGAGTGGGGAGGGAGACCCAGTACTTC
CASSLVLRGVGRETQYF
>TRBV29-1|.|.|TRBJ2-3
TGCAGCGCCCAGTGGGCCAAAACTAGCACAGATACGCAGTATTTT
CSAQWAKTSTDTQYF
>TRBV18|TRBD1|.|TRBJ2-3
TGTGCCAGCTCGCCTCCGGGACAGAGCACAGATACGCAGTATTTT
CASSPPGQSTDTQYF
>TRBV6-2/TRBV6-3|.|.|TRBJ2-1
TGTGCCAGCAGTGAGCCCTTCTACAATGAGCAGTTCTTC
CASSEPFYNEQFF
>TRBV10-3|TRBD1|.|TRBJ2-7
TGTGCCATCAGTGACTTTGGGACAGCGCTGGGGGAGCAGTACTTC
CAISDFGTALGEQYF
>TRBV12-5|.|.|TRBJ2-1
TGTGCTAGTGGTTGGACAGATAATGAGCAGTTCTTC
CASGWTDNEQFF
>TRBV19|TRBD2|.|TRBJ2-1
TGTGCCAGTAGTCCTAGCGGGGGCCTGAGGGTGGCGTTCAATGAGCAGTTCTTC
CASSPSGGLRVAFNEQFF
>TRBV7-2|TRBD1|.|TRBJ1-2
TGTGCCAGCAGCTTATATGGACAGGGGAACTATGGCTACACCTTC
CASSLYGQGNYGYTF
>TRBV23-1|.|.|TRBJ2-3
TGCGCCAGCAGTCAGGTCGGGACACCCGGCCCAGATACGCAGTATTTT
CASSQVGTPGPDTQYF
>TRBV7-2|.|.|TRBJ1-2
TGTGCCAGCAGCTTAGACAGGGTGGTTGGCTACACCTTC
CASSLDRVVGYTF
>TRBV4-2|.|.|TRBJ1-3
TGTGCCAGCAGCCAAGATCGGTGGGGGAGAGGAAACACCATATATTTT
CASSQDRWGRGNTIYF
>TRBV28|.|.|TRBJ1-1
TGTGCCAGCAGCTCCCCCATGAACACTGAAGCTTTCTTT
CASSSPMNTEAFF
>TRBV7-2|TRBD1|.|TRBJ2-7
TGTGCCAGCAGCTTCGGACAGGGGGCTCGGGAGCAGTACTTC
CASSFGQGAREQYF
>TRBV7-9|.|.|TRBJ1-1
TGTGCCAGCAGCCCAAGCATAGGACGGTTGAACACTGAAGCTTTCTTT
CASSPSIGRLNTEAFF
>TRBV19|TRBD2|.|TRBJ2-3
TGTGCCAGTAGTATAGGGGGCGGGAGGGGTGGTCGTGCAGATACGCAGTATTTT
CASSIGGGRGGRADTQYF
>TRBV7-2|.|.|TRBJ2-2
TGTGCCAGCAGCTTAGTTGGGAGCGCCGGGGAGCTGTTTTTT
CASSLVGSAGELFF